The clone carrying this T cell receptor beta chain was detected ten times or more. The antigen is undetermined. CDR1 is DFQATT, CDR2 SNEGSKA, per germline (reference sequence). This CDR3 region has 14 residues. V lost 3 bases to trimming and J lost 0 bases, with 9 bases between them. The data were taken from a study of T-cell reconstitution after alpha-beta-depleted transplantation in children. Study observations and caveats: Fresh T-cell production supplied most of the T-cell counts and diversity seen one year after transplant. Alpha-beta T cells present about two months after transplant were reported to originate from several hundred expanded graft clones.

Unique molecular identifiers were incorporated when the TCRbeta library was constructed. TCRdb redid the calling of the PCR reads with MiXCR, one entry per CDR3 protein. In the table there are more than 400,000 distinct CDR3 sequences, around two fifths of which are singletons. This rearrangement joins TRBV20-1 to TRBJ2-4; perhaps TRBD1 as D (5 bases). The source is a girl aged 2-10 years with aplastic anemia, due to receive a stem cell transplant. The source material was PBMCs, sampled before TCRalphabeta/CD19-depleted stem cell transplant. CDR3 protein: CSARRRVAKNIQYF. In DNA, the CDR3 is TGCAGTGCTAGGCGCAGGGTAGCCAAAAACATTCAGTACTTC.